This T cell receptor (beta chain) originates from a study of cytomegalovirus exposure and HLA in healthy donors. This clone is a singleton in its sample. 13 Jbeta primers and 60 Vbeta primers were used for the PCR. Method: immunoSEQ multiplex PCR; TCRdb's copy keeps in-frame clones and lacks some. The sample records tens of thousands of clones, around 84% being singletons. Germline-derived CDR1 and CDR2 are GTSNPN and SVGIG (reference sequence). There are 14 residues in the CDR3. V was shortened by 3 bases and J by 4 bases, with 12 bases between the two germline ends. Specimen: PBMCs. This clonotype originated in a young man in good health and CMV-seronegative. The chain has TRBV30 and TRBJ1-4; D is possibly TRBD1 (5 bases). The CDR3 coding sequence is TGTGCCTGGAGCATGACAGTCTATAATGAAAAACTGTTTTTT. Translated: CAWSMTVYNEKLFF.